The 2 T cell receptor beta chains below come from one sample, sequenced in a study of T-cell memory formation after mild COVID-19. TCRdb recomputed calls from the 5' RACE reads with MiXCR, one row per CDR3 protein. This table holds around 130,000 distinct CDR3 sequences, 14% found once. Sequencing input: PBMCs or a T cell subset sorted from them (not recorded which). Receptor source: an adult woman who had mild COVID-19 (a few samples of this study predate the infection). Cell type and time point are not known.

The CDR3 nucleotides are TGTGCCAGCAGCTCAACGGCCGGGACAGGGTCCTATGGCTACACCTTC. It codes for CASSSTAGTGSYGYTF. The rearrangement joins TRBV7-9 to TRBJ1-2, with TRBD1 identical over 9 bases. The CDR3 loop spans 16 amino acids. The germline gives CDR1 SEHNR, CDR2 FQNEAQ (reference sequence). Losses at the gene ends were 4 bases for V and 4 bases for J; bases not matched to a gene: 10. The entire variable domain, with the rest obtained from reference TRBV7-9 and TRBJ1-2, is as follows: DTGVSQNPRHKITKRGQNVTFRCDPISEHNRLYWYRQTLGQGPEFLTYFQNEAQLEKSRLLSDRFSAERPKGSFSTLEIQRTEQGDSAMYLCASSSTAGTGSYGYTFGSGTRLTVV.

The chain is built from TRBV12-3 or TRBV12-4 and TRBJ1-3; D gene unclear. The ends were cut back, 5 bases at V and 0 bases at J, with 5 bases in the middle. The CDR3 runs to 13 residues. The CDR3 coding sequence is TGTGCCAGCAGTCGGGGCTCTGGAAACACCATATATTTT. Amino acids: CASSRGSGNTIYF.